One and the same sample provided the 2 T cell receptor beta chains below, sequenced in a study of cytomegalovirus exposure and HLA in healthy donors. The study ran its PCR with 60 Vbeta and 13 Jbeta primers. Profiling relied on immunoSEQ multiplex PCR, and the TCRdb table lists in-frame clones only, not all of them. Of about 150,000 clones detected, 60% to 85% appear once; the ten largest clones hold more than 10%. Sequenced: PBMCs. The receptors were sampled from a man aged 35-49 years in good health and CMV-seropositive.

The chain combines TRBV5-1 with TRBJ2-7; 8 bases line up with TRBD2. Germline-derived CDR1 and CDR2 are SGHRS and YFSETQ. This CDR3 is built from 16 residues. The trim removed 4 bases at V and 2 bases at J, leaving 11 bases unmatched. The CDR3 region is CASSLAGGSGAYEQYF. The CDR3 nucleotides read TGCGCCAGCAGCCTAGCTGGTGGTAGCGGGGCCTACGAGCAGTACTTC.

V usage is TRBV25-1 and J usage is TRBJ1-1; tentative D call: TRBD1 (6 bases). This CDR3 is 13 amino acids long. Germline lookup yields CDR1 MGHDK and CDR2 SYGVNS. V was clipped by 1 base and J by 8 bases, with 11 bases between them. The CDR3 spells CASSELGGAEAFF. CDR3 coding DNA: TGTGCCAGCAGTGAATTAGGGGGGGCGGAAGCTTTCTTT.